The 14 T cell receptor beta chains given below trace back to one sample, sequenced in a study of shared clonotypes between healthy human individuals. Clones were read by immunoSEQ multiplex PCR, and TCRdb kept only the in-frame ones, dropping some. The table lists about 460,000 clones, 75% to 80% of them singletons. The sequenced material came from PBMCs. The receptor set was obtained from a woman between 35 and 50 years old in good health. Some clones in this sample may be carry-over from other donors' samples.

The chain is built from TRBV30 and TRBJ2-7; unclear D gene. The CDR3 is 13 residues long. V lost 1 base and J lost 5, with 12 bases in between. Germline-derived CDR1 and CDR2 are GTSNPN and SVGIG (reference sequence). DNA for the CDR3: TGTGCCTGGAGTGGCCACGTCATCCACGAGCAGTACTTC. Its protein product is CAWSGHVIHEQYF. The variable domain in full, completed from reference TRBV30 and TRBJ2-7, reads SQTIHQWPATLVQPVGSPLSLECTVEGTSNPNLYWYRQAAGRGLQLLFYSVGIGQISSEVPQNLSASRPQDRQFILSSKKLLLSDSGFYLCAWSGHVIHEQYFGPGTRLTVT.

The CDR3 bases are TGTGCCAGCAGCCAAATGGATGGTACGGAGCAGTTCTTC. Translation: CASSQMDGTEQFF. This chain joins TRBV5-4 and TRBJ2-1; D is undetermined. CDR1 and CDR2 from the germline V gene are SGHNT and YYREEE (reference sequence). The CDR3 length is 13 residues. V was shortened by 4 bases and J by 10 bases, with 15 bases between the two germline ends.

The chain has TRBV6-5 and TRBJ1-3, with D uncertain. This CDR3 spans 15 amino acids. Germline assignment: CDR1 MNHEY and CDR2 SVGAGI. The germline V and J ends were trimmed by 2 bases and 3 bases, with 11 bases remaining between them. CDR3 loop: CASSYRGSGGNTIYF. The DNA of the CDR3 is TGTGCCAGCAGTTACAGAGGGTCAGGTGGAAACACCATATATTTT.

The chain is built from TRBV18 and TRBJ1-1; no clear D gene. V was cut by 2 bases and J by 4 bases, with 5 bases left in between. From germline, CDR1 is KGHSH and CDR2 LQKENI. The CDR3 covers 12 residues. CDR3: CASSPSGTEAFF. CDR3 DNA: TGTGCCAGCTCACCATCTGGCACTGAAGCTTTCTTT.

The rearrangement joins TRBV19 to TRBJ2-1; no reliable D call. The germline CDR1 and CDR2 sequences are LNHDA and SQIVND (reference sequence). V was clipped by 5 bases and J by 8 bases, with 19 bases between them. The CDR3 is made up of 15 amino acids. CDR3 sequence reads: CASSAEYLRSHEQFF. The DNA of the CDR3 is TGTGCCAGTAGTGCTGAGTACTTGCGTTCCCATGAGCAGTTCTTC.

This clone was observed once. V and J are TRBV4-2 and TRBJ2-1; tentatively, D is TRBD2 (6 bases). This CDR3 contains 16 residues. Per the germline V gene, CDR1 is LGHNA and CDR2 is YNFKEQ. Between the trimmed V and J ends, which lost 4 bases and 3 bases, there was a span of 16 bases. CDR3 DNA sequence: TGTGCCAGCAGCCTAACGGGAGACTCGGGCTACAATGAGCAGTTCTTC. This gives the protein CASSLTGDSGYNEQFF.

The gene calls are TRBV19 and TRBJ2-7, with 7 bases fitting TRBD1. The trim removed 5 bases at V and 2 bases at J, leaving 6 bases unmatched. Germline CDR1 is LNHDA and CDR2 is SQIVND (reference sequence). This CDR3 is built from 14 residues. CDR3 in DNA: TGTGCCAGTAGTCGCACCGGGACAGCCTACGAGCAGTACTTC. Translating it yields CASSRTGTAYEQYF.

On this clone: A read error likely explains this, since a far larger clone differs by one base. This chain uses TRBV9 with TRBJ1-2; 7 bases align to TRBD1. The CDR3 consists of 14 residues. CDR1 and CDR2 from the germline V gene are SGDLS and YYNGEE. Here the CDR3 reads CASSTRQGNCGYTF. CDR3 bases: TGTGCCAGCAGCACTCGACAGGGAAACTGTGGCTACACCTTC.

This chain links TRBV19 with TRBJ1-4; 8 bases are shared with TRBD1. Germline V gives CDR1 LNHDA, CDR2 SQIVND (reference sequence). The ends lost 5 bases at V and 0 bases at J; junction bases unmatched: 5. The CDR3 contains 16 residues. Here the CDR3 DNA reads TGTGCCAGTAGTGCGAAACAGGGGGCAACTAATGAAAAACTGTTTTTT. The encoded protein is CASSAKQGATNEKLFF.

The rearrangement links TRBV27 to TRBJ2-4, with a possible D match to TRBD1 (6 bases). Germline V CDR1 and CDR2: MNHEY, SMNVEV (reference sequence). CDR3 length: 17 residues. V was cut by 5 bases and J by 2 bases, with 19 bases left in between. CDR3 residues: CASSMTGPFGPKNIQYF. The CDR3 bases are TGTGCCAGCAGTATGACAGGCCCTTTCGGCCCCAAAAACATTCAGTACTTC.

This chain links TRBV4-1 with TRBJ2-6; D remains unclear. The germline CDR1 and CDR2 sequences are MGHRA and YSYEKL. The V end lost 4 bases, the J end lost 0 bases, and 4 bases lay between the germline ends. This CDR3 is 14 amino acids long. The CDR3 spells CASSRGSGANVLTF. The CDR3 nucleotides are TGCGCCAGCAGCCGCGGCTCTGGGGCCAACGTCCTGACTTTC.

The rearrangement joins TRBV6-1 to TRBJ1-4; D is uncertain. V lost 8 bases, J lost 4 bases, and 14 bases lay in between. Germline assignment: CDR1 MNHNS and CDR2 SASEGT. This CDR3 has 14 residues. This CDR3 is CASDLDGLNEKLFF. CDR3 bases: TGTGCCAGCGATCTGGACGGACTTAATGAAAAACTGTTTTTT.

V usage is TRBV29-1 and J usage is TRBJ1-3; no firm D call. The germline CDR1 and CDR2 sequences are SQVTM and ANQGSEA. Trimming took 6 bases from V and 0 from J, leaving 12 bases between them. The CDR3 contains 14 residues. The chain's CDR3 is CSVTGSRSGNTIYF. CDR3 DNA: TGCAGCGTCACGGGCAGCCGCTCTGGAAACACCATATATTTT.

The chain combines TRBV30 with TRBJ2-7; the match to TRBD2 covers 12 bases. The CDR3 runs to 13 residues. Trimming took 2 bases from V and 6 from J; bases not matched to a gene: 2. Germline CDR1 and CDR2: GTSNPN and SVGIG (reference sequence). CDR3 region: CAWSTSGRPEQYF. The CDR3 DNA reads TGTGCCTGGAGTACTAGCGGGAGGCCCGAGCAGTACTTC.